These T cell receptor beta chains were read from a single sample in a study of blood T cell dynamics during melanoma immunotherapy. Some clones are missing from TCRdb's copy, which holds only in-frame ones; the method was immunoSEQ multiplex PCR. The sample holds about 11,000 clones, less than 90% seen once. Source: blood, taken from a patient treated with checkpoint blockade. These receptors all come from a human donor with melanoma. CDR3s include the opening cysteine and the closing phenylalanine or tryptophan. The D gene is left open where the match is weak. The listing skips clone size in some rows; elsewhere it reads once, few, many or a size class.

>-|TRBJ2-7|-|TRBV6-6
TGTGCCAGCAGTTCAGGGGCCTACGAGCAGTACTTC
CASSSGAYEQYF
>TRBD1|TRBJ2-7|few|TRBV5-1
TGCGCCAGCAGCCCGGGACAGGGGGCCTACGAGCAGTACTTC
CASSPGQGAYEQYF
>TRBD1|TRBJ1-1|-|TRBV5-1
TGCGCCAGCAGCACAGGGGTAGGGAGCACTGAAGCTTTCTTT
CASSTGVGSTEAFF
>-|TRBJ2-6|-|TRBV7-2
TGTGCCAGCAGCCCTGCTGGGGCCAACGTCCTGACTTTC
CASSPAGANVLTF
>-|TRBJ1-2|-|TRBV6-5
TGTGCCAGCAGTTACTTCGCGCAGGGCTCTAACTATGGCTACACCTTC
CASSYFAQGSNYGYTF
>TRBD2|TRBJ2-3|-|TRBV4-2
TGTGCCAGCAGCCAAGATGGTCCTAGCGGGGGAACAGATACGCAGTATTTT
CASSQDGPSGGTDTQYF
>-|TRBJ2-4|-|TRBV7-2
TGTGCCAGCAGCTTAGCTTGGGGGGCCAAAAACATTCAGTACTTC
CASSLAWGAKNIQYF
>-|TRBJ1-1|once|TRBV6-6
TGTGCCAGCAGTTACGAGGGGGGACTGAACACTGAAGCTTTCTTT
CASSYEGGLNTEAFF
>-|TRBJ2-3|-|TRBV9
TGTGCCAGCAGCGTAGGCCTAGGGACTGTTGTCCGGAGCACAGATACGCAGTATTTT
CASSVGLGTVVRSTDTQYF
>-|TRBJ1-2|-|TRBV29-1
TGCAGCGTTGAAACAGAACGAAACTATGGCTACACCTTC
CSVETERNYGYTF
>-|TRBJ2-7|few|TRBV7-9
TGTGCCAGCAGCACCTCTCAAGGGCAGTACTTC
CASSTSQGQYF
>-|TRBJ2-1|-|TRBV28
TGTGCCAGCAGCCTTAGCGGTACCTACAATGAGCAGTTCTTC
CASSLSGTYNEQFF
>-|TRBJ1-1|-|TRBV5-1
TGCGCCAGCAGCCCCAGGGTGAACACTGAAGCTTTCTTT
CASSPRVNTEAFF
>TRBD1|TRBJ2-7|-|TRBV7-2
TGTGCCAGCAGCTCCCAGGGACAGGGTAGCGAGCAGTACTTC
CASSSQGQGSEQYF
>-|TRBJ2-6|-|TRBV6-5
TGTGCCAGCAGTCGAACCTCTGGGGCCAACGTCCTGACTTTC
CASSRTSGANVLTF
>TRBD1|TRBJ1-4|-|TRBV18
TGTGCCAGCTCACCAATCACAGGGGGCGCTGGGGCTAATGAAAAACTGTTTTTT
CASSPITGGAGANEKLFF
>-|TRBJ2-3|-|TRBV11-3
TGTGCCAGCAGCTTAGGCAGGACAGTCACAGATACGCAGTATTTT
CASSLGRTVTDTQYF
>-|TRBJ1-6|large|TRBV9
TGTGCCAGCAGCACACAAAGCTCCTATAATTCACCCCTCCACTTT
CASSTQSSYNSPLHF
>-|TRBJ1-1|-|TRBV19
TGTGCCAGTAGTACCCTTAGGGGGGACACTGAAGCTTTCTTT
CASSTLRGDTEAFF
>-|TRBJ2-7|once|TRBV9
TGTGCCAGCAGCGTAGGGGTTGGGCCCGGCTACGAGCAGTACTTC
CASSVGVGPGYEQYF
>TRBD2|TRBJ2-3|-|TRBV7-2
TGTGCCAGCAGCTTAGCGGCTAGCGGGGGGGCTGCCACAGATACGCAGTATTTT
CASSLAASGGAATDTQYF
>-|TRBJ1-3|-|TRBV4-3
TGCGCCAGCAGCCAAAGGACAGTGGGAAACACCATATATTTT
CASSQRTVGNTIYF